This entry features one TCR beta chain sequence. The specificity of this receptor is unknown. Base qualities are not at hand, and no much larger clone is one base apart. The data stem from a study of early T cells in non-severe SARS-CoV-2 infection (TCRdb year 2021). Study-level background: TCR sequencing used bulk RNA from unsorted whole blood, so alpha and beta chains could not be paired. The paper's findings and limits, for the study overall: VDJdb matching was skewed toward anti-spike CD8 responses, so virus-specific expansions were likely underestimated and private and CD4 specificities were missed.

Set within a cohort of healthcare workers in London, UK, this nested case-control study involved weekly PCR testing of nasopharyngeal swabs along with blood sampling. Between 23 and 31 March 2020, the week of the UK lockdown, healthcare workers were enrolled and then followed up weekly for as long as 16 weeks. The library relied on 5' RACE. Sequenced on a NextSeq 500. Unique molecular identifiers were attached to individual cDNA molecules in the TCR library protocol so that sequencing error and PCR bias could be corrected. Both TCR alpha and beta chains were sequenced, and tight co-correlation was observed between alpha and beta sequence abundances in each sample. On the study's bioinformatics: Decombinator V4 was used to annotate TCR sequences for V gene, J gene and CDR3. TCRs were defined as expanded if a significant change between any two time points was detected under a Poisson model with p below 0.0001. TCR abundances were normalised to the total number of TCRs sequenced per sample and expressed as counts per million. VDJdb, accessed 1 November 2021, was searched for CMV, EBV and SARS-CoV-2 annotated TCRs, with TCRs annotated for multiple antigens excluded. Using fastp trimming at Q25 and MiXCR clonotype assembly, TCRdb reanalyzed the public sequencing data and kept in-frame beta chains. CDR3 protein duplicates are merged, each entry listing the most common genes and DNA. The V and J calls and clone size come from TCRdb's table, not from the authors' own analysis. The table for this sample lists roughly 45,000 distinct CDR3 sequences; less than 4.5% of them were counted only once. The biggest ten clones account for roughly 6% of the sample.

What was sequenced was whole blood. This TCR derives from an adult who was a healthcare worker with PCR-confirmed SARS-CoV-2 infection or an uninfected control (not recorded which).

In nucleotide form, the sequence is TGCGCCAGCAGCTTGGGGGGCAGCACAGATACGCAGTATTTT. It encodes CASSLGGSTDTQYF. The V gene is TRBV5-1 and the J gene is TRBJ2-3; a tentative D match to TRBD1 spans 5 bases. Taken from the germline V gene, the CDR1 and CDR2 loops are SGHRS and YFSETQ. From the cysteine through the phenylalanine, the CDR3 covers 14 amino acids. Only the CDR3 portion is preserved as DNA: 42 bases, with reading frame beginning at the first base. Between the V and J ends, shortened by 0 bases and 0 bases respectively, the junction contains 5 bases.